This is a list of T cell receptor beta chains from one sample in a study of patients and donors after allogeneic stem cell transplantation. In TCRdb, the RT-PCR reads were re-called with MiXCR into one record per CDR3 protein. This repertoire shows around 7,000 distinct CDR3 sequences, about 12% found once; its top ten account for about 53%. The sequencing input was blood, either unsorted or a sorted T cell fraction (not recorded which). The source of these receptors is a human donor who was either an allogeneic HSCT recipient or a stem cell or donor lymphocyte infusion donor (not recorded which). It is not recorded whose cells these are; they may come from a transplant donor. CDR3s include the opening cysteine and the closing phenylalanine or tryptophan. D genes are given only for firm matches. Not every row has a clone size; where given, it reads once, few, many or a size class.

D gene	V gene	clone size	J gene	CDR3 protein	CDR3 DNA
NA	TRBV2	NA	TRBJ2-6	CASSEKSGTPRANVLTF	TGTGCCAGCAGTGAAAAGTCCGGGACACCTAGGGCCAACGTCCTGACTTTC
TRBD1	TRBV7-9	many	TRBJ2-7	CASSLVGAGGSYEQYF	TGTGCCAGCAGCTTAGTCGGAGCAGGGGGCAGCTACGAGCAGTACTTC
NA	TRBV7-9	NA	TRBJ2-5	CASSLAAWETQYF	TGTGCCAGCAGCTTAGCGGCGTGGGAGACCCAGTACTTC
TRBD2	TRBV7-9	once	TRBJ2-3	CASSLRSGGVADTQYF	TGTGCCAGCAGCTTAAGGTCCGGGGGGGTCGCAGATACGCAGTATTTT
NA	TRBV10-3	many	TRBJ1-2	CAISEPEGGRYGYTF	TGTGCCATCAGTGAGCCGGAAGGGGGGAGGTATGGCTACACCTTC
TRBD1	TRBV7-9	few	TRBJ1-6	CASSSQGRSPPLHF	TGTGCCAGCAGCTCACAGGGGAGATCGCCACCCCTCCACTTT
NA	TRBV6-2/TRBV6-3	few	TRBJ2-1	CASSQGDEQFF	TGTGCCAGCAGCCAAGGGGATGAGCAGTTCTTC
NA	TRBV7-2	NA	TRBJ2-5	CASSLGQPTQETQYF	TGTGCCAGCAGCTTAGGGCAGCCCACCCAAGAGACCCAGTACTTC
NA	TRBV2	NA	TRBJ2-2	CDSMVEGAGELFF	TGTGACAGCATGGTAGAGGGGGCCGGGGAGCTGTTTTTT
TRBD1	TRBV7-9	few	TRBJ1-3	CASRKGGTGDGNTIYF	TGTGCCAGCAGAAAAGGCGGAACAGGGGACGGAAACACCATATATTTT
TRBD2	TRBV5-4	few	TRBJ2-5	CASSPKAGGWETQYF	TGTGCCAGCAGCCCGAAGGCGGGAGGGTGGGAGACCCAGTACTTC
TRBD1	TRBV3-1	many	TRBJ1-2	CASSQSRGTGPGYGYTF	TGTGCCAGCAGCCAAAGTCGAGGGACAGGGCCTGGCTATGGCTACACCTTC
TRBD2	TRBV6-1	many	TRBJ2-1	CASSEIPGLAEQFF	TGTGCCAGCAGTGAAATCCCGGGACTAGCGGAGCAGTTCTTC
NA	TRBV5-1	NA	TRBJ2-5	CASKETGETQYF	TGCGCCAGCAAGGAGACTGGTGAGACCCAGTACTTC
NA	TRBV11-2	many	TRBJ1-1	CASSLKRNTEAFF	TGTGCCAGCAGCTTAAAAAGGAACACTGAAGCTTTCTTT
TRBD1	TRBV27	large	TRBJ1-5	CASSYRPGTGGFQPQHF	TGTGCCAGCAGTTACCGCCCCGGGACAGGGGGCTTTCAGCCCCAGCATTTT
TRBD1	TRBV6-1	many	TRBJ1-4	CASRTGGDEKLFF	TGTGCCAGCAGGACAGGGGGGGATGAAAAACTGTTTTTT
TRBD1	TRBV5-6	few	TRBJ2-7	CASTRGPSGGEQYF	TGTGCCAGCACCAGGGGGCCCAGTGGCGGCGAGCAGTACTTC
TRBD2	TRBV27	NA	TRBJ2-7	CASRAPGLAEYEQYF	TGTGCCAGCAGGGCCCCGGGACTAGCGGAGTACGAGCAGTACTTC
NA	TRBV20-1	few	TRBJ2-3	CSARSLSRLTDTQYF	TGCAGTGCTAGAAGTCTATCGAGACTCACAGATACGCAGTATTTT
NA	TRBV7-9	once	TRBJ2-1	CASSLVLGTSSYNEQFF	TGTGCCAGCAGCTTAGTGTTGGGGACGAGCTCCTACAATGAGCAGTTCTTC
NA	TRBV7-9	NA	TRBJ1-4	CASSLYSSRTEGGEKLFF	TGTGCCAGCAGCTTATATAGCTCTAGGACAGAAGGGGGTGAAAAACTGTTTTTT
TRBD1	TRBV19	many	TRBJ1-1	CASSTRTGRTEAFF	TGTGCCAGTAGTACCAGGACAGGAAGAACTGAAGCTTTCTTT
NA	TRBV2	NA	TRBJ2-5	CASSTDRKKETQYF	TGTGCCAGCAGTACAGACAGGAAAAAAGAGACCCAGTACTTC
NA	TRBV7-4	few	TRBJ1-3	CASSSLRDKTSGNTIYF	TGTGCCAGCAGCTCCCTGCGGGACAAGACCTCTGGAAACACCATATATTTT
TRBD2	TRBV7-9	many	TRBJ2-3	CASSRTSGNTDTQYF	TGTGCCAGCAGCCGGACTAGCGGAAACACAGATACGCAGTATTTT
NA	TRBV29-1	many	TRBJ2-5	CSVLIPAGETQYF	TGCAGCGTGCTCATACCGGCGGGCGAGACCCAGTACTTC
TRBD1	TRBV6-2/TRBV6-3	many	TRBJ2-2	CASSLLPGTGNTGELFF	TGTGCCAGCAGTCTACTTCCCGGGACAGGGAACACCGGGGAGCTGTTTTTT
TRBD1	TRBV5-1	many	TRBJ1-1	CASQAGQINTEAFF	TGCGCCAGCCAAGCGGGACAGATTAACACTGAAGCTTTCTTT
TRBD1	TRBV7-8	few	TRBJ1-4	CASSLADRAGLATNEKLFF	TGTGCCAGCAGCTTAGCGGACAGGGCAGGTTTGGCAACTAATGAAAAACTGTTTTTT
NA	TRBV19	many	TRBJ1-2	CASSIETNYGYTF	TGTGCCAGTAGTATTGAGACCAACTATGGCTACACCTTC
NA	TRBV10-2	NA	TRBJ1-3	CASSRWGGGNTIYF	TGCGCCAGCTCCCGATGGGGGGGAGGAAACACCATATATTTT
NA	TRBV9	NA	TRBJ2-5	CASSSIVGHGETQYF	TGTGCCAGCAGCTCCATAGTGGGTCACGGGGAGACCCAGTACTTC
NA	TRBV18	few	TRBJ1-4	CASSPQTLGRENEKLFF	TGTGCCAGCTCACCCCAAACATTGGGCAGGGAAAATGAAAAACTGTTTTTT
NA	TRBV25-1	few	TRBJ1-4	CASSEAKWDGFNEKLFF	TGTGCCAGCAGTGAAGCGAAATGGGACGGATTTAATGAAAAACTGTTTTTT
TRBD1	TRBV5-4	few	TRBJ1-2	CASSLTGDYGYTF	TGTGCCAGCAGCTTGACAGGGGACTATGGCTACACCTTC
NA	TRBV20-1	many	TRBJ1-2	CSARGAATNYGYTF	TGCAGTGCTAGGGGGGCAGCTACTAACTATGGCTACACCTTC
TRBD1	TRBV15	NA	TRBJ1-1	CATSRDYVGQTNPEAFF	TGTGCCACCAGCAGAGATTATGTGGGACAGACTAATCCAGAAGCTTTCTTT
TRBD1	TRBV15	many	TRBJ1-1	CATSRNRGQNTEAFF	TGTGCCACCAGCAGAAACAGGGGGCAGAACACTGAAGCTTTCTTT
NA	TRBV7-9	many	TRBJ1-2	CASSPPAGRYGYTF	TGTGCCAGCAGCCCCCCCGCCGGCCGCTATGGCTACACCTTC
TRBD1	TRBV3-1	NA	TRBJ1-4	CASSQAGTGYEKLFF	TGTGCCAGCAGCCAGGCCGGGACAGGGTATGAAAAACTGTTTTTT
NA	TRBV7-9	many	TRBJ1-2	CASSLVGAVNYGYTF	TGTGCCAGCAGCTTAGTAGGGGCCGTCAACTATGGCTACACCTTC
NA	TRBV24-1	many	TRBJ1-2	CATRQGPIDGYTF	TGTGCCACCAGACAAGGGCCAATTGATGGCTACACCTTC
NA	TRBV29-1	medium-sized	TRBJ2-5	CSGQKAPQETQYF	TGCAGCGGCCAGAAGGCGCCCCAAGAGACCCAGTACTTC
TRBD1	TRBV12-3/TRBV12-4	medium-sized	TRBJ1-1	CASSLGQGPEAFF	TGTGCCAGCAGTTTAGGACAGGGTCCTGAAGCTTTCTTT
TRBD2	TRBV15	NA	TRBJ2-7	CATSRGGTRREQYF	TGTGCCACCAGCAGGGGGGGGACGAGGCGCGAGCAGTACTTC
NA	TRBV7-7	NA	TRBJ2-2	CASSPFRNLNTGELFF	TGTGCCAGCAGCCCCTTCAGAAACTTGAACACCGGGGAGCTGTTTTTT
NA	TRBV30	few	TRBJ1-6	CAWTGPSNSPLHF	TGTGCCTGGACGGGACCGAGTAATTCACCCCTCCACTTT
TRBD1	TRBV20-1	NA	TRBJ2-6	CSASPGQVYSGANVLTF	TGCAGTGCTAGCCCGGGACAGGTCTACTCTGGGGCCAACGTCCTGACTTTC
NA	TRBV7-9	few	TRBJ1-1	CASRSDSDTEAFF	TGTGCCAGCAGGTCGGACAGCGACACTGAAGCTTTCTTT
NA	TRBV7-9	few	TRBJ2-7	CASSYSPGGVYEQYF	TGTGCCAGCAGCTATAGTCCCGGGGGAGTCTACGAGCAGTACTTC
TRBD1	TRBV7-2	NA	TRBJ1-5	CASSEGQDPDQPQHF	TGTGCCAGCAGCGAAGGACAGGACCCTGATCAGCCCCAGCATTTT
NA	TRBV7-9	few	TRBJ1-1	CASSLRDKRTEAFF	TGTGCCAGCAGCTTACGGGACAAGAGAACTGAAGCTTTCTTT
NA	TRBV7-8	many	TRBJ2-3	CASSSQLGPATDTQYF	TGTGCCAGCAGCTCCCAGCTGGGGCCTGCGACAGATACGCAGTATTTT
NA	TRBV10-3	many	TRBJ1-5	CATRQDNQPQHF	TGTGCCACCAGACAGGACAATCAGCCCCAGCATTTT